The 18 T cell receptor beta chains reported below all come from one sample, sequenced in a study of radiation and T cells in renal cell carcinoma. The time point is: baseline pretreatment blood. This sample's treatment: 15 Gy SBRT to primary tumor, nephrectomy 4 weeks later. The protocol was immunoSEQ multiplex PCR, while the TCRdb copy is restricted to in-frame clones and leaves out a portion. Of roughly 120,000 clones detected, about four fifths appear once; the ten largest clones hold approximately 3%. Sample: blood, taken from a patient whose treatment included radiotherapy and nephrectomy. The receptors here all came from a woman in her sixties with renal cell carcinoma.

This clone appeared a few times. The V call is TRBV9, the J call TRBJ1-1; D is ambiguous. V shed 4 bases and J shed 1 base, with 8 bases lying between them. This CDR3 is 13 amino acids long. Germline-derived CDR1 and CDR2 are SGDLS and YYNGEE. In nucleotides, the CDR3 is TGTGCCAGCAGCAGCCGTCGGAACACTGAAGCTTTCTTT. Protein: CASSSRRNTEAFF.

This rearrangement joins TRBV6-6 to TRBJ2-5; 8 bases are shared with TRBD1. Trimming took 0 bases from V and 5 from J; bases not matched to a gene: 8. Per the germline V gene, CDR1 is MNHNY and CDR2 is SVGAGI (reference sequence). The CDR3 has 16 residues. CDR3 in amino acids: CASSYSDRVSPETQYF. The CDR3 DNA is TGTGCCAGCAGTTACTCGGACAGGGTATCTCCCGAGACCCAGTACTTC.

The CDR3 coding sequence is TGTGCCAGCAGTTTATTAGGAAGAGAGACCCAGTACTTC. Protein sequence: CASSLLGRETQYF. The gene calls are TRBV28 and TRBJ2-5; no firm D call. Trimming pared 1 base from V and 4 bases from J, leaving 7 bases between. CDR1 MDHEN and CDR2 SYDVKM come from the germline V gene. The CDR3 totals 13 residues.

The CDR3 is CASSIWTGDYNEQFF. The CDR3 coding sequence is TGTGCCAGCAGTATCTGGACAGGGGATTACAATGAGCAGTTCTTC. The chain has TRBV11-2 and TRBJ2-1; 9 nucleotides align to TRBD1. CDR1 and CDR2 from the germline V gene are SGHAT and FQNNGV. V shed 6 bases, J shed 4 bases, and the junction held 7 bases outside the gene matches. The CDR3 is made up of 15 amino acids.

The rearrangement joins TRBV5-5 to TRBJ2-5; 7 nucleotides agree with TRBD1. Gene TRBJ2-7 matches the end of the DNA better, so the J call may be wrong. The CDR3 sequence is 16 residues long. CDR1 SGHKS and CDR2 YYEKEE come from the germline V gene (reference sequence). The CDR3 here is CASSPSVKGAGYEQYF. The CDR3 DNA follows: TGTGCCAGCAGCCCTTCGGTGAAGGGGGCTGGGTACGAGCAGTACTTC.

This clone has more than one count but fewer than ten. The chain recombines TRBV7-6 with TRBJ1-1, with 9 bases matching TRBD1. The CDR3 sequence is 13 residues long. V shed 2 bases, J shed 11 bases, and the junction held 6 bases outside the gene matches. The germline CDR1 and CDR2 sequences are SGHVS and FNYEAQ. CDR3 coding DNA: TGTGCCAGCAGCTTATTTTCTGGACAGGGGGCTTTCTTT. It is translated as CASSLFSGQGAFF.

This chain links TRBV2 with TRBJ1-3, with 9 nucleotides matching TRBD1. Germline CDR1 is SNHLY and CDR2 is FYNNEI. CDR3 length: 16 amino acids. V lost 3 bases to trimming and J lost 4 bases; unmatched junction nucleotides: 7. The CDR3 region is CASSDPGQGDGNTIYF. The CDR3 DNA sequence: TGTGCCAGCAGTGACCCGGGACAGGGCGACGGAAACACCATATATTTT.

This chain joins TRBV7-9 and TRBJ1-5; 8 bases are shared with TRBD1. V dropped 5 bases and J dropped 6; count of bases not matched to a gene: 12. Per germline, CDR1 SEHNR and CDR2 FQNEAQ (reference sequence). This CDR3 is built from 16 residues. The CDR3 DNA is TGTGCCAGCAGCCCTTTATCAGGGGGCGCGGGTCAGCCCCAGCATTTT. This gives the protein CASSPLSGGAGQPQHF.

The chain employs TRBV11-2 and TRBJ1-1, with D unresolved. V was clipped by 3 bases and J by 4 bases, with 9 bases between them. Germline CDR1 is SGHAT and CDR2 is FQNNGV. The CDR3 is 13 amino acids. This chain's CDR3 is CASSFKGSTEAFF. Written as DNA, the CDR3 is TGTGCCAGCAGCTTTAAGGGAAGCACTGAAGCTTTCTTT.

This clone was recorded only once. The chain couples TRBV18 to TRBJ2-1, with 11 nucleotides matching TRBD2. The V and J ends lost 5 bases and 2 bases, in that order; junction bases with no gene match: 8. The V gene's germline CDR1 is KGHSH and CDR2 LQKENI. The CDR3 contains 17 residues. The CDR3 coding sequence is TGTGCCAGCTCAACGACTAGCGGGGACATTACCTACAATGAGCAGTTCTTC. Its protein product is CASSTTSGDITYNEQFF.

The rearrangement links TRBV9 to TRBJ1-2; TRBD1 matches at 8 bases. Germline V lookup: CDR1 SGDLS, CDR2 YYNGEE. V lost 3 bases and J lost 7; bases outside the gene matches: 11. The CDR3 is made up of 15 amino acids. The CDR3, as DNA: TGTGCCAGCAGCGCCTCGACAGGGGTCAGGATTGGCTACACCTTC. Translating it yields CASSASTGVRIGYTF. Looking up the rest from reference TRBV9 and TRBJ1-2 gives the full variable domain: DSGVTQTPKHLITATGQRVTLRCSPRSGDLSVYWYQQSLDQGLQFLIQYYNGEERAKGNILERFSAQQFPDLHSELNLSSLELGDSALYFCASSASTGVRIGYTFGSGTRLTVV.

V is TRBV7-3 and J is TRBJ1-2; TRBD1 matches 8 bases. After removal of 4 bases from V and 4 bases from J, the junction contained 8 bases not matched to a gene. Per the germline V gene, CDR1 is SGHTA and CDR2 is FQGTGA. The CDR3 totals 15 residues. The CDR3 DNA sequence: TGTGCCAGCAGCTCGTCCCCAGGGGGCGGCTATGGCTACACCTTC. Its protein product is CASSSSPGGGYGYTF.

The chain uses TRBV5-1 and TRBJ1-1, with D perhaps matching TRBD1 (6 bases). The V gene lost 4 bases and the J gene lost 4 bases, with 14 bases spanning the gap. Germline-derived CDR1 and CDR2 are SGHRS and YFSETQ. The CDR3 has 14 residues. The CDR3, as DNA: TGCGCCAGCAGCGCACTCTTACAGGGCACTGAAGCTTTCTTT. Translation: CASSALLQGTEAFF.

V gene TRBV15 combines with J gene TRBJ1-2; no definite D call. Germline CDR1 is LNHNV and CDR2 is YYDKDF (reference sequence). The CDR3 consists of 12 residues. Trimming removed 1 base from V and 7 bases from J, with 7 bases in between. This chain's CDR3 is CATSRGYTGYTF. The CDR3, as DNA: TGTGCCACCAGCAGAGGTTACACTGGCTACACCTTC.

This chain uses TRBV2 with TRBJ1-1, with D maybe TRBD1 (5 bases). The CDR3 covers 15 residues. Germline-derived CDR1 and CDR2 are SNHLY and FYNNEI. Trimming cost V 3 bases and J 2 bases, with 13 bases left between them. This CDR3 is CASSEDRGANTEAFF. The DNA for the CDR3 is TGTGCCAGCAGTGAGGATCGAGGGGCTAACACTGAAGCTTTCTTT.

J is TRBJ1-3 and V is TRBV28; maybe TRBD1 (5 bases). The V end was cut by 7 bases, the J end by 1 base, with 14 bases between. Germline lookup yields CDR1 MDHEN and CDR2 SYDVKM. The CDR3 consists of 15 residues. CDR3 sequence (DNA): TGTGCCAGCAAAAAAAGCAGGGTGTCTGGAAACACCATATATTTT. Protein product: CASKKSRVSGNTIYF.

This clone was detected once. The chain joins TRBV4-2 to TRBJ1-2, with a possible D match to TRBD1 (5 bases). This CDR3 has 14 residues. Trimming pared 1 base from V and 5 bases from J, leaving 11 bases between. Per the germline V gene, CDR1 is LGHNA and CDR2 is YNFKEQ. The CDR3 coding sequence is TGTGCCAGCAGCCAAGGTGGGGGATCATATGGCTACACCTTC. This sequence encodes CASSQGGGSYGYTF.

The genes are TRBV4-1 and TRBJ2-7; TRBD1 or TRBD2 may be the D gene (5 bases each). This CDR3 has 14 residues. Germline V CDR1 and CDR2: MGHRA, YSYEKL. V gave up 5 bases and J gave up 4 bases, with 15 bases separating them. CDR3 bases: TGCGCCAGCAGCTACCGGGACCAGACGTACGAGCAGTACTTC. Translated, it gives CASSYRDQTYEQYF.